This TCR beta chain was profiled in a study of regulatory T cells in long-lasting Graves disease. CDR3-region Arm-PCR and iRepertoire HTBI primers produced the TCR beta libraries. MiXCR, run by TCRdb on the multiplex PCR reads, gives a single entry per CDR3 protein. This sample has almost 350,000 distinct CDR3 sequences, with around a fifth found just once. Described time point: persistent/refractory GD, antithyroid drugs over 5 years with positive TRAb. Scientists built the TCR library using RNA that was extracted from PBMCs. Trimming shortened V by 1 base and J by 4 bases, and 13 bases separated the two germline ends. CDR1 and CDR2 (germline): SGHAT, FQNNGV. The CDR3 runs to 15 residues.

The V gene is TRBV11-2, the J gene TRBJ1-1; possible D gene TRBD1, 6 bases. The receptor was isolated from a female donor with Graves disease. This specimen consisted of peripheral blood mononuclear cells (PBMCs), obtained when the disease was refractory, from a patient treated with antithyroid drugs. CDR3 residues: CASSLVRGLGTEAFF. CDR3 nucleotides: TGTGCCAGCAGCTTAGTTCGGGGGCTTGGCACTGAAGCTTTCTTT.